Below are 31 T cell receptor beta chains sequenced from a single sample in a study of T-cell reconstitution after alpha-beta-depleted transplantation in children. Construction of the TCRbeta library involved unique molecular identifiers. Using its own MiXCR run on the PCR reads, TCRdb lists one record per CDR3 protein. The repertoire holds about 610,000 distinct CDR3 sequences, with more than 9% as singletons. The sequenced sample was PBMCs from the stem cell graft donor, obtained from the stem cell graft. The receptors shown here come from a human donor who donated a stem cell graft to a child with acute myeloid leukemia.

This clonotype appeared a few times. V usage is TRBV5-1 and J usage is TRBJ2-4, with a weak D call TRBD1 (6 bases). V was shortened by 0 bases and J by 5 bases, with 21 bases between the two germline ends. This CDR3 spans 18 amino acids. The V gene's germline CDR1 is SGHRS and CDR2 YFSETQ. The CDR3 loop is CASSLAVSVGASENIQYF. As DNA, the CDR3 is TGCGCCAGCAGCTTGGCCGTCTCCGTGGGGGCGAGCGAAAACATTCAGTACTTC.

This clonotype appeared many times. The genes are TRBV25-1 and TRBJ2-7; unclear D gene. V was cut by 2 bases and J by 5 bases, with 7 bases left in between. This CDR3 comprises 12 residues. Germline CDR1 is MGHDK and CDR2 is SYGVNS. Here the CDR3 reads CASSEVGNEQYF. The DNA for the CDR3 is TGTGCCAGCAGTGAAGTGGGGAACGAGCAGTACTTC.

This clonotype was observed many times. A read error may account for a junction end that differs from germline. The chain links TRBV20-1 to TRBJ2-7, with TRBD2 as a possible D gene (5 bases). Per the germline V gene, CDR1 is DFQATT and CDR2 is SNEGSKA (reference sequence). There are 13 residues in the CDR3. The CDR3, as DNA: TGCAGTGCCAGAGGACTGTCCCCCTACGAGCAGTACTTC. It encodes CSARGLSPYEQYF.

The V gene is TRBV30, the J gene TRBJ2-7, with 7 bases matching TRBD1. CDR1 GTSNPN and CDR2 SVGIG come from the germline V gene (reference sequence). The trim removed 2 bases at V and 5 bases at J, leaving 12 bases unmatched. The CDR3 runs to 15 residues. CDR3 sequence reads: CAWSRRGLEFHEQYF. The DNA for the CDR3 is TGTGCCTGGAGTCGAAGGGGGCTCGAGTTCCACGAGCAGTACTTC.

This clonotype showed up many times. This sequence joins TRBV5-1 and TRBJ2-2; the D gene is possibly TRBD1 (6 bases). Per germline, CDR1 SGHRS and CDR2 YFSETQ. The CDR3 has 17 amino acids. Between the trimmed V and J ends, which lost 2 bases and 0 bases, there was a span of 14 bases. The CDR3 loop is CASSFFTGRANTGELFF. The CDR3 nucleotides are TGCGCCAGCAGCTTTTTCACAGGGCGAGCGAACACCGGGGAGCTGTTTTTT.

In its sample, this clonotype was seen many times. The rearrangement joins TRBV9 to TRBJ2-7; TRBD1 agrees at 8 bases. Trimming at V came to 4 bases and at J to 7 bases, leaving 13 bases not matched to a gene. This CDR3 is built from 15 residues. Germline values: CDR1 SGDLS, CDR2 YYNGEE. The CDR3, as DNA: TGTGCCAGCAGCTTTGGACAGGGCCTTAATGAAGAGCAGTACTTC. Its translation: CASSFGQGLNEEQYF.

This clonotype was recorded many times. Here the CDR3 reads CAISTTGDSYEQYF. DNA of the CDR3: TGTGCCATCAGCACTACAGGGGACTCCTACGAGCAGTACTTC. This chain connects TRBV10-3 to TRBJ2-7; 7 bases fit TRBD1. V was clipped by 6 bases and J by 0 bases; unmatched bases: 5. Per germline, CDR1 ENHRY and CDR2 SYGVKD. This CDR3 is built from 14 residues.

The sample holds many counts of this clonotype. The genes are TRBV20-1 and TRBJ2-1, with D possibly being TRBD2 (5 bases). Germline loops: CDR1 DFQATT, CDR2 SNEGSKA (reference sequence). The CDR3 has 15 residues. V lost 3 bases, J lost 7 bases, and 19 bases lay in between. The CDR3, as DNA: TGCAGTGCTAGGCGGGCGGTAGCTGTACAGAATGAGCAGTTCTTC. Translated: CSARRAVAVQNEQFF.

The chain carries TRBV12-3 or TRBV12-4 and TRBJ2-7; 13 bases agree with TRBD2. The length of the CDR3 is 17 residues. The trim removed 4 bases at V and 0 bases at J, leaving 6 bases unmatched. CDR3 in amino acids: CASSSRTSGSSSYEQYF. CDR3 coding DNA: TGTGCCAGCAGTTCCCGGACTAGCGGGAGCAGCTCCTACGAGCAGTACTTC.

This clonotype was picked up a small number of times. V is TRBV3-1 and J is TRBJ2-1; D tentatively fits TRBD1 or TRBD2 (5 bases each). With 0 bases removed from V and 12 bases from J, the gap between germline ends came to 15 bases. Germline values: CDR1 LGHDT, CDR2 YNNKEL (reference sequence). This CDR3 is 14 amino acids long. The chain's CDR3 is CASSQDRGVVGQFF. The CDR3 coding sequence is TGTGCCAGCAGCCAAGATAGGGGAGTTGTGGGGCAGTTCTTC.

The chain is built from TRBV13 and TRBJ1-1; the match to TRBD1 covers 8 bases. The CDR3 is 16 amino acids. Unmatched junction bases numbered 9, after V lost 6 bases and J lost 0 bases. Germline V lookup: CDR1 PRHDT, CDR2 FYEKMQ (reference sequence). The chain's CDR3 is CASRHRTGRLNTEAFF. The CDR3 nucleotides read TGTGCCAGCAGACATCGGACAGGGCGTCTGAACACTGAAGCTTTCTTT.

This clonotype was picked up a small number of times. The CDR3 nucleotides are TGTGCCAGCAAAACGGACAGGGGGCGCGGAGAGACCCAGTACTTC. Its protein product is CASKTDRGRGETQYF. This rearrangement joins TRBV2 to TRBJ2-5, with 11 bases matching TRBD1. The J segment lost 4 bases and the V segment lost 7 bases, leaving 8 bases of the junction unmatched. This CDR3 spans 15 amino acids. In germline, CDR1 is SNHLY, CDR2 FYNNEI. Filled out from reference TRBV2 and TRBJ2-5, the complete variable domain reads EPEVTQTPSHQVTQMGQEVILRCVPISNHLYFYWYRQILGQKVEFLVSFYNNEISEKSEIFDDQFSVERPDGSNFTLKIRSTKLEDSAMYFCASKTDRGRGETQYFGPGTRLLVL.

This clonotype was found many times. This chain connects TRBV30 to TRBJ2-3; 9 bases map to TRBD2. Trimming took 4 bases from V and 3 from J; bases not matched to a gene: 5. In germline, CDR1 is GTSNPN, CDR2 SVGIG (reference sequence). The CDR3 is 14 amino acids. The CDR3 nucleotides are TGTGCCTGGAAAGAGCGGGGGGCGACAGATACGCAGTATTTT. Translated: CAWKERGATDTQYF.

The chain joins TRBV7-9 to TRBJ2-7; 8 nucleotides line up with TRBD2. V dropped 5 bases and J dropped 4; count of bases not matched to a gene: 10. This CDR3 has 15 amino acids. From germline, CDR1 is SEHNR and CDR2 FQNEAQ (reference sequence). This chain's CDR3 is CASSGASSGFYEQYF. The CDR3 DNA follows: TGTGCCAGCAGCGGGGCGTCTAGCGGGTTTTACGAGCAGTACTTC.

The rearrangement joins TRBV3-1 to TRBJ2-1; D remains ambiguous. Trimming took 2 bases from V and 2 from J, leaving 13 bases between them. This CDR3 has 16 residues. CDR1 and CDR2 (germline): LGHDT, YNNKEL (reference sequence). The CDR3 protein is CASSQSPARAYNEQFF. CDR3 in DNA: TGTGCCAGCAGCCAATCCCCGGCTAGGGCCTACAATGAGCAGTTCTTC.

The CDR3 region is CSARNPGPYGYTF. The DNA of the CDR3 is TGCAGTGCTCGAAATCCGGGTCCCTATGGCTACACCTTC. The chain links TRBV20-1 to TRBJ1-2; D is uncertain. The CDR3 totals 13 residues. Per germline, CDR1 DFQATT and CDR2 SNEGSKA (reference sequence). V lost 5 bases, J lost 4 bases, and 14 bases lay in between.

This clonotype was recorded many times. The chain combines TRBV20-1 with TRBJ2-7, with D hard to call. CDR3 length: 16 residues. From germline, CDR1 is DFQATT and CDR2 SNEGSKA (reference sequence). Trimming stripped 2 bases from V and 5 bases from J, with 22 bases between. The CDR3 DNA is TGCAGTGCTAGATCAATACCCTCTGACCGGCGGAACGAGCAGTACTTC. Amino acid sequence: CSARSIPSDRRNEQYF.

This clonotype was counted only a few times. This chain connects TRBV7-2 to TRBJ2-1; possibly TRBD2 for D (6 bases). Germline CDR1 SGHTA, CDR2 FQGNSA. The CDR3 length is 15 residues. V was clipped by 4 bases and J by 5 bases, with 15 bases between them. The CDR3 DNA sequence: TGTGCCAGCAGCTCGCCGGACTACTCTAACAATGAGCAGTTCTTC. Translating gives CASSSPDYSNNEQFF.

The chain employs TRBV4-2 and TRBJ1-5; D is unresolved. V lost 1 base to trimming and J lost 2 bases, with 9 bases between them. The CDR3 runs 15 residues. Germline-derived CDR1 and CDR2 are LGHNA and YNFKEQ. The CDR3 DNA is TGTGCCAGCAGCCAAGTTCTTTCTGGCAATCAGCCCCAGCATTTT. Translation gives CASSQVLSGNQPQHF.

This clonotype turned up a few times. This chain connects TRBV10-2 to TRBJ2-7; the D is unclear. Germline loops: CDR1 WSHSY, CDR2 SAAADI. CDR3 size: 11 residues. The germline V and J ends were trimmed by 6 bases and 5 bases, with 8 bases remaining between them. CDR3 sequence reads: CASRQADEQYF. DNA for the CDR3: TGCGCCAGCAGGCAGGCCGACGAGCAGTACTTC.

This clonotype was observed a few times. The rearrangement uses TRBV7-9 and TRBJ2-5; D is perhaps TRBD2 (5 bases). The germline gives CDR1 SEHNR, CDR2 FQNEAQ (reference sequence). The CDR3 spans 16 residues. The V and J ends lost 1 base and 5 bases respectively, with 17 bases between them. The CDR3 DNA is TGTGCCAGCAGCTTAGGCTCGAACGGGGTGCGGGAGACCCAGTACTTC. It translates to CASSLGSNGVRETQYF.

The chain uses TRBV6-2 or TRBV6-3 and TRBJ1-4; D call uncertain. CDR3 length: 14 amino acids. Germline CDR1 is MNHEY and CDR2 is SVGEGT. Trimming took 6 bases from V and 8 from J, leaving 16 bases between them. CDR3 amino acids: CASSKPPVGEKLFF. Written as DNA, the CDR3 is TGTGCCAGCAGCAAGCCTCCCGTCGGGGAAAAACTGTTTTTT.

This clonotype has just a few counts. The junction does not match germline at one end; this may be a read error. The chain links TRBV7-7 to TRBJ2-3, with TRBD1 matching over 8 bases. Germline CDR1 SSHAT, CDR2 FNYEAQ (reference sequence). The CDR3 contains 12 residues. The CDR3 coding sequence is TGTGCTAGCAGCGCAGGACAGGGTGGGCAGTATTTT. It encodes CASSAGQGGQYF.

There are many counts of this clonotype. J is TRBJ1-6 and V is TRBV20-1; no clear D gene. The CDR3 is 14 amino acids. The V gene's germline CDR1 is DFQATT and CDR2 SNEGSKA (reference sequence). Trimming removed 3 bases from V and 5 bases from J, with 11 bases in between. In nucleotides, the CDR3 is TGCAGTGCTAGGAAGAGACGAGATAATTCACCCCTCCACTTT. Translation gives CSARKRRDNSPLHF.

There are a few counts of this clonotype. The chain recombines TRBV29-1 with TRBJ2-1, with TRBD2 matching over 12 bases. Germline V gene sequence: CDR1 SQVTM, CDR2 ANQGSEA. This CDR3 is 15 amino acids long. V trimming: 4 bases; J trimming: 3 bases; junction bases outside the gene matches: 4. Written as DNA, the CDR3 is TGCAGCGTTGGACTAGCGGGAGTTCGCTACAATGAGCAGTTCTTC. This codes for CSVGLAGVRYNEQFF.

This clonotype was recorded at least ten times. V usage is TRBV7-2 and J usage is TRBJ2-7; 8 positions agree with TRBD2. The CDR3 has 14 amino acids. Germline CDR1 reads SGHTA; CDR2 reads FQGNSA. J gave up 5 bases and V 2 bases, and 5 bases lay outside the gene matches. The CDR3 nucleotides are TGTGCCAGCAGCTTAAGCAGCGGGAGTAACGAGCAGTACTTC. Its translation: CASSLSSGSNEQYF.

This clonotype occurred a few times. The rearrangement joins TRBV20-1 to TRBJ2-5; TRBD1 aligns across 11 bases. With V trimmed by 6 bases and J by 7 bases, 7 bases remained unmatched. This CDR3 has 13 residues. Germline-derived CDR1 and CDR2 are DFQATT and SNEGSKA (reference sequence). The CDR3 reads CSATDRGLGTQYF. CDR3 DNA: TGCAGTGCCACGGACAGGGGGCTAGGGACCCAGTACTTC.

This chain links TRBV2 with TRBJ2-5; TRBD2 agrees at 15 bases. The CDR3 loop spans 17 amino acids. Germline V gene sequence: CDR1 SNHLY, CDR2 FYNNEI. V shed 6 bases and J 5 bases; nucleotides not matched to a gene: 10. The CDR3 coding sequence is TGTGCCAGCAGGCCGGGACTAGCGGGAGGAATAACGGAGACCCAGTACTTC. This translates into CASRPGLAGGITETQYF.

This clonotype was recorded a few times. The rearrangement joins TRBV5-1 to TRBJ2-3, with TRBD1 matching 8 bases. The germline gives CDR1 SGHRS, CDR2 YFSETQ. J lost 1 base, V lost 2 bases, and 3 bases had no gene match. This CDR3 comprises 15 residues. Here the CDR3 DNA reads TGCGCCAGCAGCTTCGGACAGGGAGGCACAGATACGCAGTATTTT. It encodes CASSFGQGGTDTQYF.

The V and J genes are TRBV3-1 and TRBJ2-1; 9 bases agree with TRBD2. Germline V gene lookup returns CDR1 LGHDT and CDR2 YNNKEL (reference sequence). Losses at the gene ends were 6 bases for V and 15 bases for J; bases not matched to a gene: 6. The CDR3 contains 11 residues. The CDR3: CASSPGGRGFF. For the CDR3, the DNA is TGTGCCAGCAGTCCTGGCGGGAGGGGGTTCTTC.

CDR3 DNA: TGCAGTGCCCGCCCCCGGGACACCGAGCAGTACTTC. This gives the protein CSARPRDTEQYF. The chain has TRBV20-1 and TRBJ2-7; tentative D call: TRBD1 (6 bases). There are 12 residues in the CDR3. In germline, CDR1 is DFQATT, CDR2 SNEGSKA (reference sequence). V was shortened by 6 bases and J by 6 bases, with 15 bases between the two germline ends.